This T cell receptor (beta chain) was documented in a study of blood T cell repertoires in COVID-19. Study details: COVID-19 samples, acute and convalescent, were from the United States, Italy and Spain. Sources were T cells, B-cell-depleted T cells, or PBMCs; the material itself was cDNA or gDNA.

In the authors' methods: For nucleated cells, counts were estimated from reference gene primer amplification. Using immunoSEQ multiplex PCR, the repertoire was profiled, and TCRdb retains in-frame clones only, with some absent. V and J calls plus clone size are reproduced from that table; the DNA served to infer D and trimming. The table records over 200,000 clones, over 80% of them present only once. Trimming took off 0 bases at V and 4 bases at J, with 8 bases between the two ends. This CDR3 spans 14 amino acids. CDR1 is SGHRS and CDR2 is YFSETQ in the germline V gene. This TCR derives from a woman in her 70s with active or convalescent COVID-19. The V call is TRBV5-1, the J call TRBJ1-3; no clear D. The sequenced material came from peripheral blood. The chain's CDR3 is CASSLGAEGNTIYF. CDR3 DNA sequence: TGCGCCAGCAGCTTGGGGGCTGAAGGAAACACCATATATTTT.